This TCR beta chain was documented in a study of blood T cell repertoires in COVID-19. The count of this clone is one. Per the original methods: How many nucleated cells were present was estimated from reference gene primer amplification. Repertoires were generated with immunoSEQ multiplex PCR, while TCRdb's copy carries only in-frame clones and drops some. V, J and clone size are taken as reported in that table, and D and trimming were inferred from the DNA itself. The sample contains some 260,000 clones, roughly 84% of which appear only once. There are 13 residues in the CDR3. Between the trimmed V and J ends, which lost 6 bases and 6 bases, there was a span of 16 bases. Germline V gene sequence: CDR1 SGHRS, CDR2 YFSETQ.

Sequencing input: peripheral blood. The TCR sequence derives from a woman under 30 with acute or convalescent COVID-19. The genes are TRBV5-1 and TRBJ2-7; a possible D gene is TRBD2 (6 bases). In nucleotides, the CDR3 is TGCGCCAGCAACCCGGGCCAGGGAGGCGAGCAGTACTTC. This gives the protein CASNPGQGGEQYF.